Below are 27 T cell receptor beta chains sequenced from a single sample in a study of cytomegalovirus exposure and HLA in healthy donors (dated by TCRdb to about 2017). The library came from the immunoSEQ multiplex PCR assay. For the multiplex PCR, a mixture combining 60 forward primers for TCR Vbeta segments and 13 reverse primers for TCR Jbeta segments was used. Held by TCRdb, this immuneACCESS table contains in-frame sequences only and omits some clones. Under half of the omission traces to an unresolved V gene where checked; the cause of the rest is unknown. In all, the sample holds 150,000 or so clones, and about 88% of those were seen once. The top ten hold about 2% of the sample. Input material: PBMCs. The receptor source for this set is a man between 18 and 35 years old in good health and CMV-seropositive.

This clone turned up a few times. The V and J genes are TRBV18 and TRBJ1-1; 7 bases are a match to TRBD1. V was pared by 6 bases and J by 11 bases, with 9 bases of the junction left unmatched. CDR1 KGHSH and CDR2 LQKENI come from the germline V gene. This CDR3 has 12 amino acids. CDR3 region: CASSPTGPGAFF. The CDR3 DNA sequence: TGTGCCAGCTCCCCGACAGGGCCTGGCGCTTTCTTT.

CDR3 coding DNA: TGCGCCAGCAGCCCCCTCACAGCGGGTAGGGGTGAGACCCAGTACTTC. Its translation is CASSPLTAGRGETQYF. The genes are TRBV5-1 and TRBJ2-5, with a weak D call TRBD2 (6 bases). V was cut by 4 bases and J by 5 bases, with 21 bases left in between. The CDR3 is 16 residues long. Germline assignment: CDR1 SGHRS and CDR2 YFSETQ.

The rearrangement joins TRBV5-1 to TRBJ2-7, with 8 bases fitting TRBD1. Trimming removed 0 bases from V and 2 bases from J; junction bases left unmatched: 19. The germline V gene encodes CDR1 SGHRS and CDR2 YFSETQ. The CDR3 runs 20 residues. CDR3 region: CASSLVGRGRILAEAYEQYF. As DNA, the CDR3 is TGCGCCAGCAGCTTGGTCGGCAGGGGGCGAATTTTAGCAGAGGCCTACGAGCAGTACTTC.

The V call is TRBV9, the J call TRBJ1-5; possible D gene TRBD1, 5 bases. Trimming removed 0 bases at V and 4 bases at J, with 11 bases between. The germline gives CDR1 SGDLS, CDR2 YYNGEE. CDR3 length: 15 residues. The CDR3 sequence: CASSVGQSGNQPQHF. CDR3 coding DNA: TGTGCCAGCAGCGTAGGACAGTCTGGGAATCAGCCCCAGCATTTT.

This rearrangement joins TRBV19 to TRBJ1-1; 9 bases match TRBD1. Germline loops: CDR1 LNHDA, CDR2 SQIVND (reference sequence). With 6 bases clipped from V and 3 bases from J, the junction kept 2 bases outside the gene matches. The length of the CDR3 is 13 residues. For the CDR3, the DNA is TGTGCCAGTAGGGGACAGGGATACACTGAAGCTTTCTTT. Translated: CASRGQGYTEAFF.

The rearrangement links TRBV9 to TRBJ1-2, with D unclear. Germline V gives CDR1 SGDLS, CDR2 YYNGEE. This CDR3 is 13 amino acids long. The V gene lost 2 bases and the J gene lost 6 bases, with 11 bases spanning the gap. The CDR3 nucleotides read TGTGCCAGCAGCGTTGGCCAGTATGATGGCTACACCTTC. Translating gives CASSVGQYDGYTF.

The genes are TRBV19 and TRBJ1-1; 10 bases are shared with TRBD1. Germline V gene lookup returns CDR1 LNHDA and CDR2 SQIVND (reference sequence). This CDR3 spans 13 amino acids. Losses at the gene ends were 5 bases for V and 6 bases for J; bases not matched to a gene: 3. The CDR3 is CASSPGTGAEAFF. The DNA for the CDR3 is TGTGCCAGTAGTCCCGGGACAGGGGCTGAAGCTTTCTTT. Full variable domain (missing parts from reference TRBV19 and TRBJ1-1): DGGITQSPKYLFRKEGQNVTLSCEQNLNHDAMYWYRQDPGQGLRLIYYSQIVNDFQKGDIAEGYSVSREKKESFPLTVTSAQKNPTAFYLCASSPGTGAEAFFGQGTRLTVV.

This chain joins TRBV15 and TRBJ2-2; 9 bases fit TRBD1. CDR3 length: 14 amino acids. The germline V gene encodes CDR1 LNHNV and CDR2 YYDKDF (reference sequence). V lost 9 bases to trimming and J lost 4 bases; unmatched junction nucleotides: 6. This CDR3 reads CATRTTGGTGELFF. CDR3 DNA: TGTGCCACTAGAACGACAGGGGGCACCGGGGAGCTGTTTTTT.

CDR3 in DNA: TGTGCCAGCAGCCCTCTTACAGGGCGCAAGGGGACTGAAGCTTTCTTT. Translation: CASSPLTGRKGTEAFF. The chain has TRBV14 and TRBJ1-1, with a tentative D call TRBD1 (6 bases). Between the trimmed V and J ends, which lost 4 bases and 5 bases, there was a span of 20 bases. The CDR3 runs to 16 residues. Germline lookup yields CDR1 SGHDN and CDR2 FVKESK.

CDR3 DNA: TGTGCCAGCAGCTTGGGTTACGAGCAGTACTTC. The encoded protein is CASSLGYEQYF. The chain employs TRBV5-6 and TRBJ2-5, with no clear D. The tail of the sequence fits TRBJ2-7 better, so the J call may be wrong. This CDR3 has 11 residues. Germline CDR1 reads SGHDT; CDR2 reads YYEEEE.

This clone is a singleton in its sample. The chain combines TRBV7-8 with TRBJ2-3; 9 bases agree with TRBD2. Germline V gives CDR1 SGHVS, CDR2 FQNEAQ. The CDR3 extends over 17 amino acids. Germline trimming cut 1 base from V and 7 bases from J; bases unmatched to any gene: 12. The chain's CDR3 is CASSLELAGAPDYTQYF. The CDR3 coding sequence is TGTGCCAGCAGCTTAGAATTAGCGGGGGCTCCGGACTATACGCAGTATTTT.

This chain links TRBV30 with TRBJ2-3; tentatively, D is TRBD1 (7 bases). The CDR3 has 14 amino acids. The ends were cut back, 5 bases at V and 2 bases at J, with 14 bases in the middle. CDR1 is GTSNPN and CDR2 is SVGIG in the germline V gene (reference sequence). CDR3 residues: CAWAGQSHTDTQYF. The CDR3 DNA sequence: TGTGCCTGGGCGGGACAGTCCCACACAGATACGCAGTATTTT.

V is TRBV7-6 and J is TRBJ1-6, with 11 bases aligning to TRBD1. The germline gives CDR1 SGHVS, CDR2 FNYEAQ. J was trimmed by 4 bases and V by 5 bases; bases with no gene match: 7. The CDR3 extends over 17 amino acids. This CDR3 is CASSGRTGGTYNSPLHF. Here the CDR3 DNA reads TGTGCCAGCAGCGGAAGGACAGGGGGCACGTATAATTCACCCCTCCACTTT.

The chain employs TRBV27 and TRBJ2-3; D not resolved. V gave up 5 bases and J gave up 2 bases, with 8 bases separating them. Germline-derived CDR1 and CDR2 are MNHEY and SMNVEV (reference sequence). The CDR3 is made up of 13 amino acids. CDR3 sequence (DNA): TGTGCCAGCAGTACCACCTACACAGATACGCAGTATTTT. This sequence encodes CASSTTYTDTQYF.

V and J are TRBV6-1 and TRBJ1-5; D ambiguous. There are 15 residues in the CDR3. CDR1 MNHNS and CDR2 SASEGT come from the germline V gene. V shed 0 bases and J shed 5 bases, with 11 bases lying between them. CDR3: CASSEAEGRDQPQHF. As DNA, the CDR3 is TGTGCCAGCAGTGAAGCAGAGGGTCGGGATCAGCCCCAGCATTTT.

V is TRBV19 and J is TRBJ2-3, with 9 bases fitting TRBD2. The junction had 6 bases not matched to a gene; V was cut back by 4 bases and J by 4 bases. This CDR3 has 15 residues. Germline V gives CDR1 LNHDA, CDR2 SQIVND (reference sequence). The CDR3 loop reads CASSTQRGAADTQYF. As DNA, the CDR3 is TGTGCCAGTAGTACCCAGCGGGGGGCAGCAGATACGCAGTATTTT.

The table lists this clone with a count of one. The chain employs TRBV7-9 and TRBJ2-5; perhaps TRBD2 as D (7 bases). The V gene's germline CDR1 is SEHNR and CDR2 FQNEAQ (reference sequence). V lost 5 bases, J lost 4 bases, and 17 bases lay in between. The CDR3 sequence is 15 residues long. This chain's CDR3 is CASSKGGALGETQYF. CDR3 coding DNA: TGTGCCAGCAGCAAGGGGGGGGCTTTGGGAGAGACCCAGTACTTC.

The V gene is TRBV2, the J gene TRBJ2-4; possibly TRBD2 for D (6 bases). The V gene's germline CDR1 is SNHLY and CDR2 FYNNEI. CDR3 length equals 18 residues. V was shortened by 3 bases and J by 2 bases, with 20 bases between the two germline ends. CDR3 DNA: TGTGCCAGCAGTGACCCTCCTACTAGCACTGCTTCCAAAAACATTCAGTACTTC. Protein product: CASSDPPTSTASKNIQYF.

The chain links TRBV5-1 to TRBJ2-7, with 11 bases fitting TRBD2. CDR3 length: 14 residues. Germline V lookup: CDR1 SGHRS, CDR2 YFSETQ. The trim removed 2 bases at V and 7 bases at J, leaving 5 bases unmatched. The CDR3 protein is CASSLIAGGREQYF. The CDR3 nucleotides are TGCGCCAGCAGCTTAATAGCGGGGGGGCGGGAGCAGTACTTC.

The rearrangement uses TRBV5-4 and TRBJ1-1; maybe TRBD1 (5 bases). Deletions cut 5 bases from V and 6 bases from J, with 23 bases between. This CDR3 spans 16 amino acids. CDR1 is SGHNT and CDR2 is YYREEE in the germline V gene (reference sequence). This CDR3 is CASSPAGALGTSEAFF. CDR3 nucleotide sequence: TGTGCCAGCAGTCCCGCCGGGGCGCTAGGGACTTCTGAAGCTTTCTTT.

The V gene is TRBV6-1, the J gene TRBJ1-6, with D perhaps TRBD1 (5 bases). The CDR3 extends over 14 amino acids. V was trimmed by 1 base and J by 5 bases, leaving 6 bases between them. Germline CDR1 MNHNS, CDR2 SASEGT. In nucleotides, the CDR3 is TGTGCCAGCAGTGAAGGACAGAATAATTCACCCCTCCACTTT. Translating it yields CASSEGQNNSPLHF.

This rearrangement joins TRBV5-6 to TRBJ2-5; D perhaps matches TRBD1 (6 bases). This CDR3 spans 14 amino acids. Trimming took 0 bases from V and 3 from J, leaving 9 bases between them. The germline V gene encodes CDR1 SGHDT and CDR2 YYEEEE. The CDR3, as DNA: TGTGCCAGCAGCTTGGGTCGGACAGAAGAGACCCAGTACTTC. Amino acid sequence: CASSLGRTEETQYF.

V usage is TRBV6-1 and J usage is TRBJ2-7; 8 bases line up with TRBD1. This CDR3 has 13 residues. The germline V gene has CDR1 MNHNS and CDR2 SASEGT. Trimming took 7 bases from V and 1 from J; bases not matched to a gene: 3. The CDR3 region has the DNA TGTGCCAGCACTCGGGACAGGTCCTACGAGCAGTACTTC. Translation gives CASTRDRSYEQYF.

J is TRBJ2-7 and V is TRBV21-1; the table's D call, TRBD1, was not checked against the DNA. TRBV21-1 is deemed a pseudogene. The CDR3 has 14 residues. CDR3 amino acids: CASSNPTDTYEQYF. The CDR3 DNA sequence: TGTGCCAGCAGCAACCCGACAGACACCTACGAGCAGTACTTC.

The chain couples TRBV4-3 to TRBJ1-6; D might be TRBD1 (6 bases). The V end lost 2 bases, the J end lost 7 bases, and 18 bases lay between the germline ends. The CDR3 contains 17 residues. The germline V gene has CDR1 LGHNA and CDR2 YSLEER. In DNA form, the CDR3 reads TGCGCCAGCAGCCAATGGGGCGCAGGGGTTGGGAATTCACCCCTCCACTTT. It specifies CASSQWGAGVGNSPLHF.

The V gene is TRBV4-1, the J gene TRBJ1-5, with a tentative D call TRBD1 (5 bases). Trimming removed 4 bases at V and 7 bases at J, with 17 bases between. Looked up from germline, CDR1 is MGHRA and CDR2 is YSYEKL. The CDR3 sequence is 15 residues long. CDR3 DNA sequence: TGCGCCAGCAGCCTCGGCGGGGCAGTGGGGCAGCCCCAGCATTTT. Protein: CASSLGGAVGQPQHF.

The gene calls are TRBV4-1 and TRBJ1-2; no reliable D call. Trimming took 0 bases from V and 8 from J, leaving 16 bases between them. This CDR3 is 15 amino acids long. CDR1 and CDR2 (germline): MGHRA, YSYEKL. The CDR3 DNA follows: TGCGCCAGCAGCCAAGATAGCGCAGCCGGCGGGGGCTACACCTTC. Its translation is CASSQDSAAGGGYTF.